Shown below are 31 T cell receptor beta chains from a single sample sequenced in a study of PD-1 blockade in classical Hodgkin lymphoma. The table came from immunoSEQ multiplex PCR; TCRdb's copy has only in-frame clones and leaves some out. The profile covers about 12,000 clones, with around 75% appearing a single time and 20% to 25% taken by the ten largest. Each patient relapsed following autologous stem cell transplantation, and prior brentuximab vedotin exposure differed. Sample: peripheral blood mononuclear cells (PBMCs), taken at baseline. All receptors derive from a human donor with classical Hodgkin lymphoma.

This chain connects TRBV5-1 to TRBJ1-1; D not certain. CDR1 and CDR2 (germline): SGHRS, YFSETQ. V gave up 1 base and J gave up 4 bases, with 8 bases separating them. This CDR3 spans 13 amino acids. As DNA, the CDR3 is TGCGCCAGCAGCTTGTTATGGGGCACTGAAGCTTTCTTT. Its protein product is CASSLLWGTEAFF.

The chain combines TRBV11-2 with TRBJ2-1; 8 bases line up with TRBD2. After removal of 2 bases from V and 9 bases from J, the junction contained 6 bases not matched to a gene. Germline V lookup: CDR1 SGHAT, CDR2 FQNNGV. The CDR3 has 14 residues. The CDR3 DNA follows: TGTGCCAGCAGCTTAAGCGGGAGCGGGTTTGAGCAGTTCTTC. Its translation: CASSLSGSGFEQFF.

The chain combines TRBV27 with TRBJ2-7; D may be TRBD1 (6 bases). The CDR3 has 13 residues. V lost 4 bases, J lost 6 bases, and 13 bases lay in between. In germline, CDR1 is MNHEY, CDR2 SMNVEV (reference sequence). The CDR3 coding sequence is TGTGCCAGCAGTTCCGACAGGTGGGGCGAGCAGTACTTC. Translating it yields CASSSDRWGEQYF.

The rearrangement joins TRBV30 to TRBJ2-2, with TRBD1 as a possible D gene (5 bases). CDR1 is GTSNPN and CDR2 is SVGIG in the germline V gene (reference sequence). This CDR3 comprises 14 residues. The ends were cut back, 5 bases at V and 9 bases at J, with 19 bases in the middle. CDR3 amino acids: CAWLVGVSSRELFF. CDR3 DNA: TGTGCCTGGCTGGTAGGGGTTTCCAGCAGGGAGCTGTTTTTT.

This clone has a handful of counts. Here the CDR3 reads CASSTWQIGGTIYF. The CDR3 DNA reads TGTGCCAGCAGCACATGGCAGATTGGCGGCACCATATATTTT. The chain carries TRBV28 and TRBJ1-3; no definite D call. CDR3 length equals 14 residues. Trimming removed 6 bases at V and 9 bases at J, with 18 bases between. Germline V lookup: CDR1 MDHEN, CDR2 SYDVKM.

The chain recombines TRBV18 with TRBJ1-1; D remains ambiguous. Per the germline V gene, CDR1 is KGHSH and CDR2 is LQKENI. This CDR3 spans 14 amino acids. Trimming took off 2 bases at V and 1 base at J, with 8 bases between the two ends. The CDR3 coding sequence is TGTGCCAGCTCACCAAGTTCGGGGAACACTGAAGCTTTCTTT. Translated: CASSPSSGNTEAFF.

For the CDR3, the DNA is TGTGCCAGCAGCTTAGGAGCGGGAGGGGCTAATGAGCAGTTCTTC. Encoded protein: CASSLGAGGANEQFF. The rearrangement links TRBV11-2 to TRBJ2-1, with 10 bases that match TRBD2. The CDR3 sequence is 15 residues long. Germline V gene lookup returns CDR1 SGHAT and CDR2 FQNNGV. V lost 1 base, J lost 7 bases, and 4 bases stayed unmatched. Full variable domain (remainder filled in from reference TRBV11-2 and TRBJ2-1): EAGVAQSPRYKIIEKRQSVAFWCNPISGHATLYWYQQILGQGPKLLIQFQNNGVVDDSQLPKDRFSAERLKGVDSTLKIQPAKLEDSAVYLCASSLGAGGANEQFFGPGTRLTVL.

This clone has a single count. The chain has TRBV5-1 and TRBJ2-3; TRBD2 agrees at 13 bases. CDR1 is SGHRS and CDR2 is YFSETQ in the germline V gene. V lost 3 bases to trimming and J lost 0 bases; unmatched junction nucleotides: 13. This CDR3 is 20 amino acids long. The CDR3 is CASSSEPGLAGAASTDTQYF. The CDR3 bases are TGCGCCAGCAGCTCCGAACCAGGACTAGCGGGAGCTGCTAGCACAGATACGCAGTATTTT.

The rearrangement links TRBV6-1 to TRBJ1-5; D gene unclear. V was pared by 1 base and J by 3 bases, with 13 bases between. Germline CDR1 and CDR2: MNHNS and SASEGT. This CDR3 has 16 amino acids. The CDR3 region has the DNA TGTGCCAGCAGTGAAGTCCCCCGGCCTTACAATCAGCCCCAGCATTTT. Translation: CASSEVPRPYNQPQHF.

V is TRBV6-6 and J is TRBJ2-1; D gene uncertain. The V end was cut by 6 bases, the J end by 6 bases, with 9 bases between. This CDR3 contains 12 residues. Looked up from germline, CDR1 is MNHNY and CDR2 is SVGAGI (reference sequence). This CDR3 is CASSPTFNEQFF. For the CDR3, the DNA is TGTGCCAGCAGCCCAACTTTCAATGAGCAGTTCTTC.

This chain's CDR3 is CASSLRTGGVETQYF. Written as DNA, the CDR3 is TGTGCCAGCAGTTTGAGAACAGGGGGCGTAGAGACCCAGTACTTC. The chain recombines TRBV28 with TRBJ2-5, with 9 nucleotides matching TRBD1. In germline, CDR1 is MDHEN, CDR2 SYDVKM. Losses at the gene ends were 3 bases for V and 4 bases for J; bases not matched to a gene: 6. The CDR3 is 15 residues long.

The chain uses TRBV5-1 and TRBJ2-7; D ambiguous. The CDR3 spans 12 residues. CDR1 and CDR2 from the germline V gene are SGHRS and YFSETQ. The V end lost 4 bases, the J end lost 5 bases, and 10 bases lay between the germline ends. The CDR3 reads CASSRELDEQYF. DNA of the CDR3: TGCGCCAGCAGCAGGGAACTGGACGAGCAGTACTTC.

The rearrangement joins TRBV27 to TRBJ1-5; D possibly corresponds to TRBD1 (6 bases). Germline values: CDR1 MNHEY, CDR2 SMNVEV (reference sequence). This CDR3 spans 15 amino acids. Trimming removed 3 bases from V and 3 bases from J, with 12 bases in between. This chain's CDR3 is CASSFTWGPNQPQHF. CDR3 in DNA: TGTGCCAGCAGTTTTACGTGGGGGCCCAATCAGCCCCAGCATTTT.

This clone turned up a few times. V gene TRBV18 combines with J gene TRBJ1-2, with 8 nucleotides matching TRBD1. Germline-derived CDR1 and CDR2 are KGHSH and LQKENI. This CDR3 is built from 12 residues. V dropped 3 bases and J dropped 7; count of bases not matched to a gene: 1. The CDR3, as DNA: TGTGCCAGCTCACCGGACAGGGCTGGCTACACCTTC. It yields the protein CASSPDRAGYTF.

V gene TRBV6-1 combines with J gene TRBJ2-3, with a possible D match to TRBD1 (5 bases). This CDR3 has 14 amino acids. V dropped 7 bases and J dropped 4 bases, with 15 bases sitting between them. Germline loops: CDR1 MNHNS, CDR2 SASEGT. The CDR3 nucleotides read TGTGCCAGCACCCCTGGGGCAGGCGCAGATACGCAGTATTTT. As protein: CASTPGAGADTQYF.

The chain recombines TRBV10-3 with TRBJ1-1; D unresolved. Trimming removed 4 bases at V and 0 bases at J, with 9 bases between. Germline CDR1 is ENHRY and CDR2 is SYGVKD. The CDR3 runs to 14 residues. The CDR3 coding sequence is TGTGCCATCAGTGGAAAAACAGTGAACACTGAAGCTTTCTTT. Protein sequence: CAISGKTVNTEAFF.

CDR3 coding DNA: TGTGCCAGCAGTTACTCGAGGCTAGCGGCAACCTACGAGCAGTACTTC. Encoded protein: CASSYSRLAATYEQYF. The V call is TRBV6-5, the J call TRBJ2-7; TRBD2 aligns across 7 bases. The CDR3 covers 16 residues. Germline V lookup: CDR1 MNHEY, CDR2 SVGAGI. Trimming at V came to 0 bases and at J to 2 bases, leaving 7 bases not matched to a gene.

The genes are TRBV6-6 and TRBJ2-4; D is unresolved. This CDR3 is 14 amino acids long. The germline CDR1 and CDR2 sequences are MNHNY and SVGAGI (reference sequence). V lost 6 bases and J lost 9, with 18 bases in between. The CDR3 nucleotides are TGTGCCAGCAGGGCCCTGACCGCTACCCCCATTCAGTACTTC. Amino acid sequence: CASRALTATPIQYF.

V usage is TRBV4-2 and J usage is TRBJ2-5; 9 bases line up with TRBD2. This CDR3 region has 14 residues. Germline CDR1 and CDR2: LGHNA and YNFKEQ. V shed 1 base and J 5 bases; nucleotides not matched to a gene: 2. CDR3 amino acids: CASSQVAGAETQYF. In DNA, the CDR3 is TGTGCCAGCAGCCAAGTAGCGGGAGCGGAGACCCAGTACTTC.

This chain links TRBV28 with TRBJ1-5, with no clear D. The V gene lost 4 bases and the J gene lost 3 bases, with 16 bases spanning the gap. The CDR3 runs 16 residues. CDR1 MDHEN and CDR2 SYDVKM come from the germline V gene. CDR3: CASSSVKESPNQPQHF. The DNA for the CDR3 is TGTGCCAGCAGTTCAGTAAAAGAGAGCCCCAATCAGCCCCAGCATTTT. The full variable domain, in which reference TRBV28 and TRBJ1-5 provide the parts outside the CDR3, is DVKVTQSSRYLVKRTGEKVFLECVQDMDHENMFWYRQDPGLGLRLIYFSYDVKMKEKGDIPEGYSVSREKKERFSLILESASTNQTSMYLCASSSVKESPNQPQHFGDGTRLSIL.

The chain couples TRBV7-4 to TRBJ1-2; D gene ambiguous. The V gene lost 5 bases and the J gene lost 4 bases, with 20 bases spanning the gap. Per the germline V gene, CDR1 is SGHVT and CDR2 is SQSDAQ. The length of the CDR3 is 16 residues. This CDR3 reads CASSHYAGWPSYGYTF. CDR3 DNA: TGTGCCAGCAGCCACTACGCGGGTTGGCCCTCCTATGGCTACACCTTC.

The genes are TRBV9 and TRBJ2-1, with 10 positions matching TRBD2. V dropped 3 bases and J dropped 3; count of bases not matched to a gene: 6. The CDR3 consists of 16 residues. CDR1 and CDR2 from the germline V gene are SGDLS and YYNGEE. The CDR3, as DNA: TGTGCCAGCAGCGGAATAACTAGCGGGAACTACAATGAGCAGTTCTTC. It encodes CASSGITSGNYNEQFF.

CDR3 sequence reads: CASSDLRDRSYNEQFF. Written as DNA, the CDR3 is TGCGCCAGCAGCGACCTCCGGGACCGCTCCTACAATGAGCAGTTCTTC. This chain links TRBV5-1 with TRBJ2-1, with D perhaps matching TRBD1 or TRBD2 (5 bases each). Trimming took off 4 bases at V and 0 bases at J, with 14 bases between the two ends. The CDR3 length is 16 residues. Germline CDR1 SGHRS, CDR2 YFSETQ. Combining the CDR3 with reference TRBV5-1 and TRBJ2-1 gives the whole variable domain KAGVTQTPRYLIKTRGQQVTLSCSPISGHRSVSWYQQTPGQGLQFLFEYFSETQRNKGNFPGRFSGRQFSNSRSEMNVSTLELGDSALYLCASSDLRDRSYNEQFFGPGTRLTVL.

The chain carries TRBV6-1 and TRBJ1-2; weak D call: TRBD1 (5 bases). CDR3 length: 14 amino acids. Trimming took 8 bases from V and 6 from J, leaving 19 bases between them. In germline, CDR1 is MNHNS, CDR2 SASEGT. In nucleotides, the CDR3 is TGTGCCAGCCGGCCCGGGACGGCGCGGGATGGCTACACCTTC. This translates into CASRPGTARDGYTF.

The chain has TRBV18 and TRBJ1-5, with a tentative D call TRBD1 (6 bases). The germline CDR1 and CDR2 sequences are KGHSH and LQKENI. The CDR3 is 16 amino acids. Deletions cut 3 bases from V and 2 bases from J, with 14 bases between. This CDR3 reads CASSPTTGFGNQPQHF. The CDR3 nucleotides read TGTGCCAGCTCACCTACAACAGGGTTCGGCAATCAGCCCCAGCATTTT.

The V and J genes are TRBV30 and TRBJ2-7, with TRBD1 matching over 10 bases. The CDR3 runs to 14 residues. With V trimmed by 0 bases and J by 3 bases, 2 bases remained unmatched. The V gene's germline CDR1 is GTSNPN and CDR2 SVGIG (reference sequence). The CDR3 DNA reads as TGTGCCTGGAGTGTGAGGGACAGGGGCTACGAGCAGTACTTC. This gives the protein CAWSVRDRGYEQYF.

The chain combines TRBV28 with TRBJ2-6; no reliable D call. Germline V gene sequence: CDR1 MDHEN, CDR2 SYDVKM. The CDR3 has 18 residues. The V and J ends lost 5 bases and 0 bases respectively, with 17 bases between them. As DNA, the CDR3 is TGTGCCAGCAGTCCTGACCGGGTCCGGCCCTCTGGGGCCAACGTCCTGACTTTC. Protein product: CASSPDRVRPSGANVLTF.

The chain couples TRBV19 to TRBJ2-5; a weak D match, TRBD1 (6 bases). Looked up from germline, CDR1 is LNHDA and CDR2 is SQIVND (reference sequence). With 0 bases removed from V and 4 bases from J, the gap between germline ends came to 21 bases. This CDR3 region has 18 residues. Written as DNA, the CDR3 is TGTGCCAGTAGTATAGATAGGGACACAGGCGCCAAGGGAGAGACCCAGTACTTC. It codes for CASSIDRDTGAKGETQYF.

The CDR3 region is CASSPPSGSYNEQFF. The CDR3 bases are TGTGCCAGCAGTCCCCCTAGCGGCTCCTACAATGAGCAGTTCTTC. This chain uses TRBV6-5 with TRBJ2-1, with 7 bases fitting TRBD2. The trim removed 5 bases at V and 0 bases at J, leaving 4 bases unmatched. The CDR3 is 15 amino acids. The germline V gene encodes CDR1 MNHEY and CDR2 SVGAGI.

In its sample, this clone was seen once. This chain links TRBV19 with TRBJ2-5; TRBD1 matches 7 bases. The CDR3 has 16 residues. V lost 9 bases, J lost 3 bases, and 16 bases stayed unmatched. CDR1 is LNHDA, CDR2 SQIVND, per germline (reference sequence). The CDR3 reads CASNSLERGREETQYF. CDR3 sequence (DNA): TGTGCCAGCAATTCCCTCGAGAGGGGGCGGGAAGAGACCCAGTACTTC.

In this sample, this clone turned up once. The chain is built from TRBV18 and TRBJ2-2, with D possibly TRBD1 on 6 matching bases. This CDR3 has 16 residues. Trimming removed 3 bases from V and 1 base from J, with 12 bases in between. Germline CDR1 reads KGHSH; CDR2 reads LQKENI. The CDR3 protein is CASSPQGKMNTGELFF. The CDR3 nucleotides read TGTGCCAGCTCACCCCAGGGGAAAATGAACACCGGGGAGCTGTTTTTT.